The rows below give T cell receptor beta chains drawn from one sample of a study of shared clonotypes between healthy human individuals. The protocol was immunoSEQ multiplex PCR, while the TCRdb copy is restricted to in-frame clones and leaves out a portion. The data contain roughly 680,000 clones, roughly 72% of them singletons. Sequencing was carried out using memory CD4+ T cells sorted from blood. The source is a woman aged 25 to 45 in good health. Each CDR3 is given with its conserved first and last residue.

TRBV11-3	TRBJ2-1	CASSSDVRLAGGHEQFF
TRBV11-2	TRBJ1-3	CASSLEPGFGNTIYF
TRBV9	TRBJ2-3	CASSVGVAGGGTDTQYF
TRBV21-1	TRBJ1-1	CASPLSWTAMNTEAFF
TRBV10-3	TRBJ2-7	CAISGGAGSYEQYF
TRBV11-3	TRBJ2-5	CASSFRGRGETQYF
TRBV2	TRBJ1-4	CASSGQPHRGNEKLFF
TRBV5-1	TRBJ2-1	CASSTELAASYNEQFF
TRBV11-2	TRBJ2-5	CASSLEGRVQETQYF
TRBV14	TRBJ2-1	CASSRQSIGSYNEQFF
TRBV19	TRBJ2-7	CASSIQGVYEQYF
TRBV6-6	TRBJ1-2	CASRQGQGALGYTF
TRBV6-4	TRBJ2-7	CASNPPPTETYEQYF
TRBV6-4	TRBJ2-1	CASSQSSRDNEQFF
TRBV5-1	TRBJ2-1	CASSLQGSGNEQFF
TRBV7-6	TRBJ2-2	CASSPNWGRNTGELFF
TRBV25-1	TRBJ2-1	CASSPTPSSYNEQFF
TRBV19	TRBJ2-1	CASSVQGARNEQFF
TRBV7-2	TRBJ2-3	CASSLGSTLSTNTQYF
TRBV29-1	TRBJ2-3	CSVDASWGTDTQYF
TRBV4-1	TRBJ2-1	CASSHILQGGSYNEQFF
TRBV6-6	TRBJ2-7	CASTKGMAYEQYF
TRBV9	TRBJ2-6	CASSERSSGSGANVLTF
TRBV7-8	TRBJ2-3	CASSPWTSTDTQYF
TRBV18	TRBJ1-1	CASSPGAGRRPEAFF
TRBV7-9	TRBJ2-2	CASRAGTNTGELFF
TRBV4-1	TRBJ1-2	CASSQGETGAYGYTF
TRBV30	TRBJ1-1	CAWSNGVSGAFF
TRBV28	TRBJ1-4	CASSLAAGGGEKLFF